These T cell receptor beta chains were read from a single sample in a study of blood T cell repertoires in COVID-19. Sequencing used immunoSEQ multiplex PCR; TCRdb keeps in-frame clones, though not all of them. The profile shows tens of thousands of clones, about 80% of them singletons. Sample: peripheral blood. The source is a woman older than 75 with acute or convalescent COVID-19. CDR3s include the opening cysteine and the closing phenylalanine or tryptophan. Fields, in order: clone size, V gene, D gene, J gene, CDR3 DNA, CDR3 protein. D genes are given only for firm matches. Some rows mark clone size as missing; the rest say once, few, many or name a class of expanded clone.

abundance: once; v_gene: TRBV6-5; d_gene: .; j_gene: TRBJ1-1; CDR3nt: TGTGCCAGCAGTTACTCGCGACAGATGAACACTGAAGCTTTCTTT; CDR3aa: CASSYSRQMNTEAFF
abundance: .; v_gene: TRBV9; d_gene: .; j_gene: TRBJ2-7; CDR3nt: TGTGCCAGCAGCGTAGGAGGGCCCTACGAGCAGTACTTC; CDR3aa: CASSVGGPYEQYF
abundance: .; v_gene: TRBV6-6; d_gene: .; j_gene: TRBJ1-6; CDR3nt: TGTGCCAGCAGTGTCGTGGGGCCTAATTCACCCCTCCACTTT; CDR3aa: CASSVVGPNSPLHF
abundance: once; v_gene: TRBV11-2; d_gene: TRBD2; j_gene: TRBJ2-5; CDR3nt: TGTGCCAGCAGCTTAGATCGACTAGCGGGGGAGACCCAGTACTTC; CDR3aa: CASSLDRLAGETQYF
abundance: .; v_gene: TRBV2; d_gene: .; j_gene: TRBJ1-1; CDR3nt: TGTGCCAGCAGTGAAATGTATGCTTTCTTT; CDR3aa: CASSEMYAFF
abundance: .; v_gene: TRBV28; d_gene: TRBD1; j_gene: TRBJ1-4; CDR3nt: TGTGCCAGCAAACAGGGGACTGAAAAACTGTTTTTT; CDR3aa: CASKQGTEKLFF
abundance: .; v_gene: TRBV27; d_gene: .; j_gene: TRBJ1-5; CDR3nt: TGTGCCAGCAGTTCTCTTTATACAGGGACGAGCAATCAGCCCCAGCATTTT; CDR3aa: CASSSLYTGTSNQPQHF
abundance: many; v_gene: TRBV4-2; d_gene: TRBD1; j_gene: TRBJ2-6; CDR3nt: TGTGCCAGCAGCCGGACAGGGGGCTCTGGGGCCAACGTCCTGACTTTC; CDR3aa: CASSRTGGSGANVLTF
abundance: .; v_gene: TRBV2; d_gene: .; j_gene: TRBJ2-3; CDR3nt: TGTGCCAGCAGTGGTCAGGGGGGTACAGATACGCAGTATTTT; CDR3aa: CASSGQGGTDTQYF
abundance: .; v_gene: TRBV4-1; d_gene: TRBD1; j_gene: TRBJ1-4; CDR3nt: TGCGCCAGCAGCCCGGGACAGGGAGCAACTAATGAAAAACTGTTTTTT; CDR3aa: CASSPGQGATNEKLFF
abundance: .; v_gene: TRBV29-1; d_gene: .; j_gene: TRBJ1-4; CDR3nt: TGCAGCGTTGAAGCGGGACTTGTAGGGGAAAAACTGTTTTTT; CDR3aa: CSVEAGLVGEKLFF
abundance: .; v_gene: TRBV28; d_gene: .; j_gene: TRBJ2-1; CDR3nt: TGTGCCAGCGGACTTGAAAGGAGCTCCTACAATGAGCAGTTCTTC; CDR3aa: CASGLERSSYNEQFF
abundance: .; v_gene: TRBV19; d_gene: TRBD2; j_gene: TRBJ2-7; CDR3nt: TGTGCCAGTAGTACGGGGTCTAGCGGGAGTTACGAGCAGTACTTC; CDR3aa: CASSTGSSGSYEQYF
abundance: .; v_gene: TRBV29-1; d_gene: .; j_gene: TRBJ1-5; CDR3nt: TGCAGCGTCACTTGGGGAGGCAATCAGCCCCAGCATTTT; CDR3aa: CSVTWGGNQPQHF
abundance: .; v_gene: TRBV5-1; d_gene: TRBD2; j_gene: TRBJ2-3; CDR3nt: TGCGCCAGCAGCGAAGGACTAGCGGGAATTACAGATACGCAGTATTTT; CDR3aa: CASSEGLAGITDTQYF
abundance: .; v_gene: TRBV12-5; d_gene: TRBD2; j_gene: TRBJ2-1; CDR3nt: TGTGCTAGTGGTCCCTCTTTAGCGGGAGGATTGAGTGAGCAGTTCTTC; CDR3aa: CASGPSLAGGLSEQFF
abundance: .; v_gene: TRBV7-8; d_gene: .; j_gene: TRBJ1-3; CDR3nt: TGTGCCAGCAGCTTAGTATACGGCTCTGGAAACACCATATATTTT; CDR3aa: CASSLVYGSGNTIYF
abundance: .; v_gene: TRBV3-1/TRBV3-2; d_gene: .; j_gene: TRBJ1-5; CDR3nt: TGTGCCAGCGGCTCGCGGGGGCGCGATCAGCCCCAGCATTTT; CDR3aa: CASGSRGRDQPQHF
abundance: .; v_gene: TRBV24-1; d_gene: TRBD2; j_gene: TRBJ2-1; CDR3nt: TGTGCCACCAGTCACCCCCATGAAGCGGGAGGGCGATACAATGAGCAGTTCTTC; CDR3aa: CATSHPHEAGGRYNEQFF
abundance: few; v_gene: TRBV5-1; d_gene: .; j_gene: TRBJ1-1; CDR3nt: TGCGCCAGCAGCTTGGCGGCCCGGGGGGGTAACACTGAAGCTTTCTTT; CDR3aa: CASSLAARGGNTEAFF
abundance: .; v_gene: TRBV14; d_gene: TRBD2; j_gene: TRBJ2-1; CDR3nt: TGTGCCAGCAGCCGCCTATCTAGCGGGGTTAGCTCCTACAATGAGCAGTTCTTC; CDR3aa: CASSRLSSGVSSYNEQFF
abundance: few; v_gene: TRBV19; d_gene: TRBD2; j_gene: TRBJ2-3; CDR3nt: TGTGCCAGTAGCCCCTGGCTAGCGGGAGATACGCAGTATTTT; CDR3aa: CASSPWLAGDTQYF
abundance: .; v_gene: TRBV11-2; d_gene: .; j_gene: TRBJ2-1; CDR3nt: TGTGCCAGCAGCTTAGTGGGGGCTACCGCCCCCAATGAGCAGTTCTTC; CDR3aa: CASSLVGATAPNEQFF
abundance: .; v_gene: TRBV29-1; d_gene: TRBD1; j_gene: TRBJ2-5; CDR3nt: TGCAGCGCCCGATCTGGACAGGGTGGGGAGACCCAGTACTTC; CDR3aa: CSARSGQGGETQYF
abundance: .; v_gene: TRBV18; d_gene: .; j_gene: TRBJ2-7; CDR3nt: TGTGCCAGCTCACCACCAGGAAGGGGTCGGTCCTACGAGCAGTACTTC; CDR3aa: CASSPPGRGRSYEQYF
abundance: .; v_gene: TRBV9; d_gene: TRBD1; j_gene: TRBJ2-7; CDR3nt: TGTGCCAGCAGCCACGGGGACAGGGCCATCCACCCCTACGAGCAGTACTTC; CDR3aa: CASSHGDRAIHPYEQYF
abundance: .; v_gene: TRBV6-2/TRBV6-3; d_gene: TRBD1; j_gene: TRBJ1-1; CDR3nt: TGTGCCAGCAGTGTGAGGGGGCCTACTGAAGCTTTCTTT; CDR3aa: CASSVRGPTEAFF
abundance: .; v_gene: TRBV11-3; d_gene: .; j_gene: TRBJ1-4; CDR3nt: TGTGCCAGCAGCTTAGGTGGGAGAGCAACTAATGAAAAACTGTTTTTT; CDR3aa: CASSLGGRATNEKLFF
abundance: .; v_gene: TRBV28; d_gene: .; j_gene: TRBJ1-6; CDR3nt: TGTGCCAGCACCGCCCGGAGAGGTTTTTCACCCCTCCACTTT; CDR3aa: CASTARRGFSPLHF
abundance: .; v_gene: TRBV6-1; d_gene: .; j_gene: TRBJ2-3; CDR3nt: TGTGCCAGCAGTGAAGGCTACCTCTATAGCACAGATACGCAGTATTTT; CDR3aa: CASSEGYLYSTDTQYF
abundance: .; v_gene: TRBV30; d_gene: TRBD1; j_gene: TRBJ1-5; CDR3nt: TGTGCCTGGAGTTTCCATTCGCAGGGGGCTTATCAGCCCCAGCATTTT; CDR3aa: CAWSFHSQGAYQPQHF
abundance: .; v_gene: TRBV7-3; d_gene: TRBD2; j_gene: TRBJ2-3; CDR3nt: TGTGCCAGCAGCCCGGAGAGCGGGAGTGGCACAGATACGCAGTATTTT; CDR3aa: CASSPESGSGTDTQYF
abundance: .; v_gene: TRBV10-3; d_gene: TRBD2; j_gene: TRBJ2-7; CDR3nt: TGTGCCATCAGTGAGTCAAGAACTAGCGGGAGTAGGATCGCCCTATACGAGCAGTACTTC; CDR3aa: CAISESRTSGSRIALYEQYF
abundance: .; v_gene: TRBV18; d_gene: .; j_gene: TRBJ2-2; CDR3nt: TGTGCCAGCTCTTCAGGGAACCCGAACACCGGGGAGCTGTTTTTT; CDR3aa: CASSSGNPNTGELFF
abundance: .; v_gene: TRBV9; d_gene: .; j_gene: TRBJ2-1; CDR3nt: TGTGCCAGCAGCGTAGTTCCTCGAGGTGATGAGCAGTTCTTC; CDR3aa: CASSVVPRGDEQFF
abundance: .; v_gene: TRBV15; d_gene: .; j_gene: TRBJ1-3; CDR3nt: TGTGCCACCAGCAGAAATGCCCAAGGGGGTGGAAACACCATATATTTT; CDR3aa: CATSRNAQGGGNTIYF
abundance: .; v_gene: TRBV9; d_gene: .; j_gene: TRBJ2-5; CDR3nt: TGTGCCAGCAGCGTAGGAGAGGTCAGACAAGAGACCCAGTACTTC; CDR3aa: CASSVGEVRQETQYF
abundance: .; v_gene: TRBV5-1; d_gene: TRBD1; j_gene: TRBJ2-1; CDR3nt: TGCGCCAGCGGGACAGGGGGCCCCGCGTATGAGCAGTTCTTC; CDR3aa: CASGTGGPAYEQFF
abundance: .; v_gene: TRBV28; d_gene: .; j_gene: TRBJ1-2; CDR3nt: TGTGCCAGCACCTACCCTGTCTCCGTCGGTGGCTACACCTTC; CDR3aa: CASTYPVSVGGYTF
abundance: .; v_gene: TRBV5-5; d_gene: TRBD1; j_gene: TRBJ1-5; CDR3nt: TGTGCCAGCAGCTTGTCAGGGGGCGGTCAGCCCCAGCATTTT; CDR3aa: CASSLSGGGQPQHF
abundance: .; v_gene: TRBV27; d_gene: .; j_gene: TRBJ1-5; CDR3nt: TGTGCCAGCAGTTTGACGGGAGTCAATCAGCCCCAGCATTTT; CDR3aa: CASSLTGVNQPQHF
abundance: .; v_gene: TRBV7-2; d_gene: TRBD1; j_gene: TRBJ2-6; CDR3nt: TGTGCCAGCAGCTTGACAGGGGGCGTTCACTCTGGGGCCAACGTCCTGACTTTC; CDR3aa: CASSLTGGVHSGANVLTF
abundance: .; v_gene: TRBV6-4; d_gene: .; j_gene: TRBJ2-3; CDR3nt: TGTGCCAGCAGTGACTCGGGCCGTGGGTCAGATACGCAGTATTTT; CDR3aa: CASSDSGRGSDTQYF
abundance: .; v_gene: TRBV6-5; d_gene: TRBD2; j_gene: TRBJ2-7; CDR3nt: TGTGCCAGCAGCAGCGGGAGTGTCCACGAGCAGTACTTC; CDR3aa: CASSSGSVHEQYF
abundance: few; v_gene: TRBV10-3; d_gene: .; j_gene: TRBJ2-7; CDR3nt: TGTGCCATCGGGCGGGATCTCTACGAGCAGTACTTC; CDR3aa: CAIGRDLYEQYF
abundance: .; v_gene: TRBV27; d_gene: TRBD2; j_gene: TRBJ2-7; CDR3nt: TGTGCCAGCAGCTCGGGACTAGCGGATTACTACGAGCAGTACTTC; CDR3aa: CASSSGLADYYEQYF
abundance: .; v_gene: TRBV7-8; d_gene: .; j_gene: TRBJ2-1; CDR3nt: TGTGCCAGCAGCCGGGACGGGAGCTCCTACAATGAGCAGTTCTTC; CDR3aa: CASSRDGSSYNEQFF
abundance: .; v_gene: TRBV23-1; d_gene: TRBD2; j_gene: TRBJ2-5; CDR3nt: TGCGCCAGCAGTCAACGGACTAGCGGGAGCCTAGGAGAGACCCAGTACTTC; CDR3aa: CASSQRTSGSLGETQYF
abundance: .; v_gene: TRBV18; d_gene: .; j_gene: TRBJ2-7; CDR3nt: TGTGCCAGCTCAATAACCCAGACACACTACGAGCAGTACTTC; CDR3aa: CASSITQTHYEQYF
abundance: .; v_gene: TRBV18; d_gene: .; j_gene: TRBJ1-5; CDR3nt: TGTGCCAGCTCACCACCGCAGGGATCGGGCAATCAGCCCCAGCATTTT; CDR3aa: CASSPPQGSGNQPQHF
abundance: .; v_gene: TRBV11-2; d_gene: .; j_gene: TRBJ2-7; CDR3nt: TGTGCCAGCAGCCCTCTTCGGGGCTCCTACGAGCAGTACTTC; CDR3aa: CASSPLRGSYEQYF
abundance: .; v_gene: TRBV5-4; d_gene: TRBD2; j_gene: TRBJ2-3; CDR3nt: TGTGCCAGCAGCTTTTCTAGCGGGAGTTTAGATACGCAGTATTTT; CDR3aa: CASSFSSGSLDTQYF
abundance: .; v_gene: TRBV30; d_gene: .; j_gene: TRBJ2-5; CDR3nt: TGTGCCTGGAAACGACCCTCGGGGGAGACCCAGTACTTC; CDR3aa: CAWKRPSGETQYF
abundance: few; v_gene: TRBV18; d_gene: .; j_gene: TRBJ2-7; CDR3nt: TGTGCCAGCTCACCGCCTACAAACGGCGGGAACGAGCAGTACTTC; CDR3aa: CASSPPTNGGNEQYF